Listed below are T cell receptor beta chains from one sample, sequenced in a study of T cell clones after liver transplantation. Sequencing was performed with immunoSEQ multiplex PCR; in TCRdb, only in-frame clones are kept and a portion is missing. The sample lists 40,000 to 55,000 clones; over 55% were seen once. Sample: CD4+ T cells from blood, taken roughly 55 months after liver transplant. These TCRs come from a human patient who received a liver transplant. Part of the T cell pool may stem from the graft donor. CDR3s include the opening cysteine and the closing phenylalanine or tryptophan. A D gene is named only where the DNA matches it firmly. Size is omitted from some rows. Given values are once, few, many or a class for expanded clones.

CDR3 DNA | CDR3 protein | clone size | D gene | J gene | V gene
TGTGCCAGCAGCTTAGGTGGACAGTCCACCTACGAGCAGTACTTC | CASSLGGQSTYEQYF | . | . | TRBJ2-7 | TRBV7-2
TGTGCCAGCAGTGAAGCCCCGGGGGGGCGGCGGCATTTT | CASSEAPGGRRHF | . | . | TRBJ1-5 | TRBV2
TGTGCCAGCAGCTTATCTCGATTAGCGGGGGGGGCCCGCAATGAGCAGTTCTTC | CASSLSRLAGGARNEQFF | few | TRBD2 | TRBJ2-1 | TRBV7-8
TGTGCCAGCTCACCCCTGGACAGGGGAGCTAACTATGGCTACACCTTC | CASSPLDRGANYGYTF | . | TRBD1 | TRBJ1-2 | TRBV18
TGTGCCAGCAGCAGACAGCTCTCAAATTCACCCCTCCACTTT | CASSRQLSNSPLHF | few | . | TRBJ1-6 | TRBV28
TGCAGTGTGGGAGATACGCAGTATTTT | CSVGDTQYF | . | . | TRBJ2-3 | TRBV20-1
TGTGCCAGTAGTATGGTTTGGAGTAGGGGCACAGATACGCAGTATTTT | CASSMVWSRGTDTQYF | few | . | TRBJ2-3 | TRBV19
TGCGCCAGCAGCTTGGACAGGATTAGCTCCTACAATGAGCAGTTCTTC | CASSLDRISSYNEQFF | . | . | TRBJ2-1 | TRBV5-1
TGTGCCAGCAGCGGCACAGGGACGGGGGGAAACACCATATATTTT | CASSGTGTGGNTIYF | few | . | TRBJ1-3 | TRBV5-4
TGTGCCTGGAGCCCGATTTCATCCTACGAGCAGTACTTC | CAWSPISSYEQYF | . | . | TRBJ2-7 | TRBV30
TGCGCCAGCAGTGAGTCGGCACTCGGAAACACCATATATTTT | CASSESALGNTIYF | . | . | TRBJ1-3 | TRBV10-2
TGTGCCAGTAGTACATCACTAGCCACAGATACGCAGTATTTT | CASSTSLATDTQYF | . | . | TRBJ2-3 | TRBV19
TGTGCCAGCAGGCCGGACAGGGGGACCGGGGAGCTGTTTTTT | CASRPDRGTGELFF | . | TRBD1 | TRBJ2-2 | TRBV2
TGTGCCAGCCTAAAAGGTATAGGGCAGAATCAGCCCCAGCATTTT | CASLKGIGQNQPQHF | . | . | TRBJ1-5 | TRBV21-1
TGTGCCAGCAGCCAAGACGGGACTAGCACAGATACGCAGTATTTT | CASSQDGTSTDTQYF | . | . | TRBJ2-3 | TRBV4-2
TGTGCCAGCCACTCCGGGACAGGGGTTTCGGGCTACACCTTC | CASHSGTGVSGYTF | . | TRBD1 | TRBJ1-2 | TRBV19
TGTGCCAGCAGCATAGCCGGGGGCTACAATGAGCAGTTCTTC | CASSIAGGYNEQFF | . | . | TRBJ2-1 | TRBV9
TGTGCCTGGAGTAGACCAGATACGCAGTATTTT | CAWSRPDTQYF | . | . | TRBJ2-3 | TRBV30
TGTGCCAGCAGCCCGGGACAGGGTGCAGATACGCAGTATTTT | CASSPGQGADTQYF | . | TRBD1 | TRBJ2-3 | TRBV7-3
TGTGCCAGCAGCCGGTTAGAGGGGCCCGCCTACAATGAGCAGTTCTTC | CASSRLEGPAYNEQFF | . | . | TRBJ2-1 | TRBV7-2
TGTGCCACCAGCAGAGACGGGGGCTGGGGGAACACTGAAGCTTTCTTT | CATSRDGGWGNTEAFF | . | . | TRBJ1-1 | TRBV15
TGTGCCAGCAGTTCCTCGACAGGGGGCCTCGAGCAGTACTTC | CASSSSTGGLEQYF | . | TRBD1 | TRBJ2-7 | TRBV6-1